The 21 T cell receptor beta chains listed next were all sequenced from one sample in a study of T cell repertoires in cytomegalovirus infection. One entry per CDR3 protein results from TCRdb running MiXCR on the reads. The sample carries about 360,000 distinct CDR3 sequences, roughly 20% recorded once. The sequencing sample was made of PBMCs. These receptors were collected from a human donor in good health (CMV status not recorded). Some clones in this sample may be carry-over from other donors' samples.

As for this clonotype: One junction end disagrees with the germline gene, perhaps due to a read error. This sequence joins TRBV29-1 and TRBJ2-1; D ambiguous. The CDR3 is made up of 11 amino acids. Germline V gene sequence: CDR1 SQVTM, CDR2 ANQGSEA. CDR3 protein: CSVDRSSVLQF. CDR3 coding DNA: TGCAGCGTAGACCGAAGTAGTGTCCTTCAGTTC.

J is TRBJ2-1 and V is TRBV10-3; 11 nucleotides match TRBD2. This CDR3 has 15 residues. J lost 7 bases, V lost 0 bases, and 2 bases had no gene match. The germline V gene has CDR1 ENHRY and CDR2 SYGVKD. The CDR3 loop is CAISESSSGRNEQFF. The CDR3 DNA sequence: TGTGCCATCAGTGAGTCTTCTAGCGGGAGGAATGAGCAGTTCTTC.

This clonotype occurred a few times. Here the CDR3 DNA reads TGTGCCAGCAGTTCCCTCGGCGGGCGGGCAGGGACCTACGAGCAGTACTTC. Translated, it gives CASSSLGGRAGTYEQYF. The rearrangement uses TRBV6-2 or TRBV6-3 and TRBJ2-7, with D perhaps being TRBD1 or TRBD2 (5 bases each). CDR1 and CDR2 (germline): MNHEY, SVGEGT. The CDR3 length is 17 residues. The V end lost 4 bases, the J end lost 2 bases, and 21 bases lay between the germline ends.

The chain combines TRBV6-6 with TRBJ2-7; the D is unclear. This CDR3 is 15 amino acids long. The germline gives CDR1 MNHNY, CDR2 SVGAGI (reference sequence). V dropped 2 bases and J dropped 3 bases, with 14 bases sitting between them. The CDR3 region has the DNA TGTGCCAGCAGTTACGTCCGCAGGACGAACTACGAGCAGTACTTC. It is translated as CASSYVRRTNYEQYF.

This clonotype appeared a single time. V and J are TRBV20-1 and TRBJ2-3; possibly TRBD2 for D (6 bases). CDR3 length: 14 residues. The germline CDR1 and CDR2 sequences are DFQATT and SNEGSKA (reference sequence). Trimming removed 0 bases from V and 6 bases from J, with 13 bases in between. The DNA of the CDR3 is TGCAGTGCTAGAGATTCTGAGGGGAGGGATACGCAGTATTTT. Its protein product is CSARDSEGRDTQYF.

This clonotype was recorded at least ten times. The chain uses TRBV5-3 and TRBJ1-5, with D possibly being TRBD1 (5 bases). TRBV5-3 is annotated as an ORF whose role is uncertain. The CDR3 sequence is 21 residues long. V lost 5 bases, J lost 2 bases, and 32 bases lay in between. In nucleotides, the CDR3 is TGTGCCAGAAGTTGCGATGGAACGGGGCGAGGACCATACGGATGCAATCAGCCCCAGCATTTT. Translation gives CARSCDGTGRGPYGCNQPQHF.

This clonotype was detected a few times. The chain carries TRBV10-2 and TRBJ2-5; D gene ambiguous. CDR1 is WSHSY, CDR2 SAAADI, per germline. V dropped 0 bases and J dropped 5 bases, with 13 bases sitting between them. The CDR3 contains 15 residues. CDR3 region: CASSESGPRRETQYF. CDR3 DNA sequence: TGCGCCAGCAGTGAGTCCGGACCGCGGCGGGAGACCCAGTACTTC.

This clonotype was observed a few times. The rearrangement joins TRBV29-1 to TRBJ1-1, with D perhaps matching TRBD1 (6 bases). This CDR3 is 14 amino acids long. Germline V gene data show CDR1 as SQVTM and CDR2 as ANQGSEA. V lost 4 bases and J 0 bases, leaving 12 bases between the germline ends. CDR3 region: CSVVGDTLNTEAFF. The CDR3 DNA reads TGCAGCGTTGTCGGGGACACCCTGAACACTGAAGCTTTCTTT.

Only a few counts were recorded for this clonotype. The gene calls are TRBV18 and TRBJ1-5, with TRBD1 matching 8 bases. Losses at the gene ends were 2 bases for V and 6 bases for J; bases not matched to a gene: 9. CDR3 length equals 16 residues. Germline values: CDR1 KGHSH, CDR2 LQKENI. The CDR3 sequence: CASSPATGVNGQPQHF. The CDR3 bases are TGTGCCAGCTCACCAGCGACAGGGGTAAACGGTCAGCCCCAGCATTTT.

The chain is built from TRBV4-2 and TRBJ1-3; no definite D call. This CDR3 spans 16 amino acids. Germline V lookup: CDR1 LGHNA, CDR2 YNFKEQ. V shed 0 bases and J shed 0 bases, with 9 bases lying between them. The CDR3 sequence is CASSQELTSSGNTIYF. In nucleotides, the CDR3 is TGTGCCAGCAGCCAAGAGCTCACTAGCTCTGGAAACACCATATATTTT.

This clonotype was recorded at least ten times. The V and J genes are TRBV12-3 or TRBV12-4 and TRBJ2-1; the match to TRBD2 covers 14 bases. After removal of 9 bases from V and 7 bases from J, the junction contained 5 bases not matched to a gene. The CDR3 is made up of 14 amino acids. The DNA for the CDR3 is TGTGCCAGTCGGACTAGCGGGAGGATAAATGAGCAGTTCTTC. The encoded protein is CASRTSGRINEQFF.

The gene calls are TRBV12-3 or TRBV12-4 and TRBJ1-4, with 9 bases lining up with TRBD1. CDR3 length: 14 amino acids. With 5 bases clipped from V and 7 bases from J, the junction kept 5 bases outside the gene matches. The CDR3 bases are TGTGCCAGCAGTAGACAGGGGGGGACTGAAAAACTGTTTTTT. Encoded protein: CASSRQGGTEKLFF.

CDR3 region: CASSPEPGTAIFYGYTF. The CDR3 DNA follows: TGCGCCAGCAGCCCGGAACCCGGGACGGCGATTTTCTATGGCTACACCTTC. This rearrangement joins TRBV5-1 to TRBJ1-2, with D possibly being TRBD1 (5 bases). V was clipped by 4 bases and J by 4 bases, with 23 bases between them. The length of the CDR3 is 17 residues. Germline V lookup: CDR1 SGHRS, CDR2 YFSETQ.

This clonotype occurred many times. The V call is TRBV7-2, the J call TRBJ1-1; no firm D call. V lost 1 base and J 1 base, leaving 13 bases between the germline ends. Germline V gives CDR1 SGHTA, CDR2 FQGNSA. The CDR3 loop spans 16 amino acids. CDR3 region: CASSLVLTGRNTEAFF. The CDR3 coding sequence is TGTGCCAGCAGCTTAGTTTTAACGGGAAGGAACACTGAAGCTTTCTTT.

This clonotype showed up many times. This chain links TRBV12-3 or TRBV12-4 with TRBJ2-3; D may match TRBD1 or TRBD2 (6 bases each). The CDR3 runs 15 residues. Trimming stripped 4 bases from V and 2 bases from J, with 13 bases between. CDR3 residues: CASSSAGTFTDTQYF. The CDR3 coding sequence is TGTGCCAGCAGTTCCGCGGGGACATTCACAGATACGCAGTATTTT.

The chain couples TRBV20-1 to TRBJ2-7, with 7 bases lining up with TRBD1. CDR1 and CDR2 from the germline V gene are DFQATT and SNEGSKA (reference sequence). CDR3 size: 15 residues. V gave up 3 bases and J gave up 2 bases; unmatched junction bases: 10. Here the CDR3 DNA reads TGCAGTGCTAGGGTCATCCGGGACAGCCCCTACGAGCAGTACTTC. Translating gives CSARVIRDSPYEQYF.

At least ten counts were recorded for this clonotype. This chain joins TRBV12-3 or TRBV12-4 and TRBJ2-7, with D perhaps TRBD1 (7 bases). The ends were cut back, 3 bases at V and 7 bases at J, with 10 bases in the middle. The CDR3 has 12 residues. CDR3 sequence: CASSFSGGEQYF. DNA for the CDR3: TGTGCCAGCAGTTTCTCAGGGGGGGAGCAGTACTTC.

Of note for this clonotype: A single base separates this from a much larger clone, so it may be a read error. V usage is TRBV28 and J usage is TRBJ2-3; 10 nucleotides line up with TRBD2. J was trimmed by 0 bases and V by 5 bases; bases with no gene match: 17. The CDR3 runs 20 residues. The germline gives CDR1 MDHEN, CDR2 SYDVKM. The CDR3 sequence: CASSNPGVAGGGASTDTQYF. In nucleotides, the CDR3 is TGTGCCAGCAGTAATCCCGGGGTAGCGGGGGGAGGGGCTAGCACAGATACGCAGTATTTT.

There are many counts of this clonotype. The genes are TRBV7-2 and TRBJ1-4, with TRBD1 matching over 7 bases. The CDR3 is made up of 15 amino acids. Germline CDR1 is SGHTA and CDR2 is FQGNSA. Trimming removed 5 bases from V and 6 bases from J; junction bases left unmatched: 9. This chain's CDR3 is CASSIRQGGDEKLFF. The CDR3 nucleotides read TGTGCCAGCAGCATACGACAGGGAGGGGATGAAAAACTGTTTTTT.

The genes are TRBV5-6 and TRBJ2-7, with D possibly being TRBD2 (5 bases). V was shortened by 0 bases and J by 9 bases, with 10 bases between the two germline ends. The CDR3 is 12 amino acids. Germline CDR1 and CDR2: SGHDT and YYEEEE. The CDR3 DNA reads as TGTGCCAGCAGCTTGGTTGGAGGAGGGCAGTACTTC. This encodes CASSLVGGGQYF. Drawing the rest from reference TRBV5-6 and TRBJ2-7, the complete variable domain is DAGVTQSPTHLIKTRGQQVTLRCSPKSGHDTVSWYQQALGQGPQFIFQYYEEEERQRGNFPDRFSGHQFPNYSSELNVNALLLGDSALYLCASSLVGGGQYFGPGTRLTVT.

The chain uses TRBV20-1 and TRBJ2-3; 8 nucleotides match TRBD1. V lost 4 bases and J lost 0; bases outside the gene matches: 6. Germline V gene sequence: CDR1 DFQATT, CDR2 SNEGSKA (reference sequence). The CDR3 extends over 15 amino acids. The CDR3 loop is CSANQGAVSTDTQYF. In DNA, the CDR3 is TGCAGTGCTAACCAGGGGGCGGTAAGCACAGATACGCAGTATTTT.